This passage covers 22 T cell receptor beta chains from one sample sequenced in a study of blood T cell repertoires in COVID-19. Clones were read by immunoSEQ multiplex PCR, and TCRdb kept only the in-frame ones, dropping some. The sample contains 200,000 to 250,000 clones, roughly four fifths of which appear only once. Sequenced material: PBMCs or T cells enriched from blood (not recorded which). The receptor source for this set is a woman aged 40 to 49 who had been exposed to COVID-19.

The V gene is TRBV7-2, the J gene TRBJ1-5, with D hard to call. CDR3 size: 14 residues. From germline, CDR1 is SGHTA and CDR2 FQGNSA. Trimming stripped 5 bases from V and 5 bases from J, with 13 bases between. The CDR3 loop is CASSPGPGDQPQHF. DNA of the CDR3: TGTGCCAGCAGCCCCGGTCCCGGGGATCAGCCCCAGCATTTT.

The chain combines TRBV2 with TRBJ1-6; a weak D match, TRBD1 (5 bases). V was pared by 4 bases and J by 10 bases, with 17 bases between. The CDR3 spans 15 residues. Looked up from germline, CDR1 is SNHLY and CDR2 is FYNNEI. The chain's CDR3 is CASSANRPSSSPLHF. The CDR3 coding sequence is TGTGCCAGCAGTGCTAACAGGCCCTCGTCCTCACCCCTCCACTTT.

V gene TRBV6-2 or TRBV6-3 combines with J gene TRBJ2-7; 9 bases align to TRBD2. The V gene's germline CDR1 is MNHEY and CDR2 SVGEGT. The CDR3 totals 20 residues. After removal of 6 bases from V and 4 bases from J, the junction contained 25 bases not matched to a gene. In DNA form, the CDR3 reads TGTGCCAGCAGCTCAGAGGGACCCGCGCTAGCGGGGACGGTACGGTACGAGCAGTACTTC. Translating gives CASSSEGPALAGTVRYEQYF.

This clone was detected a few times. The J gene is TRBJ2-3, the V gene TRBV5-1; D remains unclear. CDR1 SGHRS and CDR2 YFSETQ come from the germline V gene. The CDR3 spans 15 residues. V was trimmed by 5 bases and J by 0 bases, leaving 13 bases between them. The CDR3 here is CASSDGYISTDTQYF. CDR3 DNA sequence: TGCGCCAGCAGTGATGGTTACATTAGCACAGATACGCAGTATTTT.

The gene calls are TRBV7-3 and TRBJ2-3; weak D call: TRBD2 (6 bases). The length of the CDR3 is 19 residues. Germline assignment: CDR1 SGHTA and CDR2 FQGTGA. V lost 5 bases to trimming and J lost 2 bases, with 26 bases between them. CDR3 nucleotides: TGTGCCAGCAGCCCGCAGGGAGGTGGACGTCCCCTTCTCACAGATACGCAGTATTTT. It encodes CASSPQGGGRPLLTDTQYF.

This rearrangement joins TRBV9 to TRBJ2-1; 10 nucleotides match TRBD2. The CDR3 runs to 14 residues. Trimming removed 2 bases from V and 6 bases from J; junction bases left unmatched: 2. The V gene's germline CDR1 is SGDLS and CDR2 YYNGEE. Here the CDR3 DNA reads TGTGCCAGCAGCGTGACTAGCGGGCGCAATGAGCAGTTCTTC. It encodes CASSVTSGRNEQFF.

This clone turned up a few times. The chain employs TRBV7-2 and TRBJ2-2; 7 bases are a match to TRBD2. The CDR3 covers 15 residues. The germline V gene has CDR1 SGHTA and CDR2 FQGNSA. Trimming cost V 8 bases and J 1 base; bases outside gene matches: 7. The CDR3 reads CASAGDGVNTGELFF. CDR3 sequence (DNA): TGTGCCAGCGCGGGGGATGGGGTGAACACCGGGGAGCTGTTTTTT.

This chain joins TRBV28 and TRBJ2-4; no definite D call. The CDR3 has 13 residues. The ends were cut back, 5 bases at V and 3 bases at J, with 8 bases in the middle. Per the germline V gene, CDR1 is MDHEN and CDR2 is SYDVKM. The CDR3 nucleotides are TGTGCCAGCAGTCCCCCAGGCAAAAACATTCAGTACTTC. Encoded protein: CASSPPGKNIQYF.

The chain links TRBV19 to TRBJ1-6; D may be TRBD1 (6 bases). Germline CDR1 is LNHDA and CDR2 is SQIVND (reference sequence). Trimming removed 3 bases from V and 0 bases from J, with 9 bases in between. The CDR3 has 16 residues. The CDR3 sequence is CASSIQGNSYNSPLHF. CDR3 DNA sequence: TGTGCCAGTAGTATCCAGGGGAACTCCTATAATTCACCCCTCCACTTT.

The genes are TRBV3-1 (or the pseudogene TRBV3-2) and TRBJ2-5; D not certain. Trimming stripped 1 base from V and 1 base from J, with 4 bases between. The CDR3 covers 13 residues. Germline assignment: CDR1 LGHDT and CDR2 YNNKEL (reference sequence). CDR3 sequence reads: CASSQGVQETQYF. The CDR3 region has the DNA TGTGCCAGCAGCCAAGGAGTCCAAGAGACCCAGTACTTC.

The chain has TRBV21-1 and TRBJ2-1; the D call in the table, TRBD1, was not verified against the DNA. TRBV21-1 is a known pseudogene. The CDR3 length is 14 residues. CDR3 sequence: CASSKWTVRNEQFF. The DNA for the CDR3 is TGTGCCAGCAGCAAATGGACAGTTCGGAATGAGCAGTTCTTC.

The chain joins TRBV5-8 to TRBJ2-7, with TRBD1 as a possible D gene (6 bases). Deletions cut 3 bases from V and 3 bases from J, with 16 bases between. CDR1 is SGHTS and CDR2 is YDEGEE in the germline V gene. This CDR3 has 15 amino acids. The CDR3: CASSYLTGISYEQYF. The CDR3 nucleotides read TGTGCCAGCAGCTATCTTACAGGGATCAGCTACGAGCAGTACTTC. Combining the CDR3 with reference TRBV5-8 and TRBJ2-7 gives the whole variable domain EAGVTQSPTHLIKTRGQQATLRCSPISGHTSVYWYQQALGLGLQFLLWYDEGEERNRGNFPPRFSGRQFPNYSSELNVNALELEDSALYLCASSYLTGISYEQYFGPGTRLTVT.

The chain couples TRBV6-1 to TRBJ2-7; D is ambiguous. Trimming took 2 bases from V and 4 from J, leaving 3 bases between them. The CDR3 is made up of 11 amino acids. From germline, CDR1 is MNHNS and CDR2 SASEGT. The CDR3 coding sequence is TGTGCCAGCAGTGAATCATACGAGCAGTACTTC. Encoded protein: CASSESYEQYF.

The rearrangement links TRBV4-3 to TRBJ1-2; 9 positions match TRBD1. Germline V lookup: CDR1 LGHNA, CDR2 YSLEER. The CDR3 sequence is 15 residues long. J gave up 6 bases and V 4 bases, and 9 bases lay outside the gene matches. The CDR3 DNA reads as TGCGCCAGCAGCCGCGCCATGGGACAGGGAGATGGCTACACCTTC. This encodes CASSRAMGQGDGYTF.

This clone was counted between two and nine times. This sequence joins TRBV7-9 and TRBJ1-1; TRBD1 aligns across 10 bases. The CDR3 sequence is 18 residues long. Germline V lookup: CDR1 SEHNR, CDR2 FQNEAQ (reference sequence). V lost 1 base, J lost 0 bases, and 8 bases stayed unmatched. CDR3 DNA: TGTGCCAGCAGCTTAGGGGTCACGGGACAGGGGATGAACACTGAAGCTTTCTTT. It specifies CASSLGVTGQGMNTEAFF.

CDR3 nucleotide sequence: TGCGCCAGCAGCATGGGGGACTTCACAGATACGCAGTATTTT. Residues: CASSMGDFTDTQYF. J is TRBJ2-3 and V is TRBV5-1; possibly TRBD2 for D (6 bases). Trimming pared 4 bases from V and 2 bases from J, leaving 11 bases between. The CDR3 contains 14 residues. Germline V CDR1 and CDR2: SGHRS, YFSETQ.

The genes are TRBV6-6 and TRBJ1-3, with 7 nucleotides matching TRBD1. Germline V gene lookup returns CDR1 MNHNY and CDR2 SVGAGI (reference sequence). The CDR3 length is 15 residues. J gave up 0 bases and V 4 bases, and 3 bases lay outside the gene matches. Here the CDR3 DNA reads TGTGCCAGCAGTTCTTCAGGGGGCTCTGGAAACACCATATATTTT. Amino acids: CASSSSGGSGNTIYF.

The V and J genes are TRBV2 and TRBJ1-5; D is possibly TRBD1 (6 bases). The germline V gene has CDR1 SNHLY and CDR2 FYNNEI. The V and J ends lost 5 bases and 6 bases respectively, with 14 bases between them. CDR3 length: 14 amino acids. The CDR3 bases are TGTGCCAGCAGTTTATCCAGGGGTTCTCAGCCCCAGCATTTT. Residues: CASSLSRGSQPQHF. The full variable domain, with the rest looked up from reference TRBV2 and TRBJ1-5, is EPEVTQTPSHQVTQMGQEVILRCVPISNHLYFYWYRQILGQKVEFLVSFYNNEISEKSEIFDDQFSVERPDGSNFTLKIRSTKLEDSAMYFCASSLSRGSQPQHFGDGTRLSIL.

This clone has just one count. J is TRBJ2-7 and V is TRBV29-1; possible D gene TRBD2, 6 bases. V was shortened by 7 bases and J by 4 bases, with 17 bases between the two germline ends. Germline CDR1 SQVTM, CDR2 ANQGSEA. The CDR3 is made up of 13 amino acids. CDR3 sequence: CSAAPSGVYEQYF. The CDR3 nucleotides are TGCAGCGCAGCCCCCTCGGGGGTTTACGAGCAGTACTTC.

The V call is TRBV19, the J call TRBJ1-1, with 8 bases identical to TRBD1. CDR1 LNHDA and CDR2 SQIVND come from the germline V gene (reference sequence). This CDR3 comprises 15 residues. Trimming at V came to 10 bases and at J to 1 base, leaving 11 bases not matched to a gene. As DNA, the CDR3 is TGTGCCACAAGAGACAGGGGCGCTAAGAACACTGAAGCTTTCTTT. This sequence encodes CATRDRGAKNTEAFF.

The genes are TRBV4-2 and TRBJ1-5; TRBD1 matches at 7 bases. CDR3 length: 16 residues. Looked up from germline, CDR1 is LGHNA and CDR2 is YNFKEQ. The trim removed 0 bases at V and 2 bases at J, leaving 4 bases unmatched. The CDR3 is CASSQDWQGGNQPQHF. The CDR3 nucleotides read TGTGCCAGCAGCCAAGATTGGCAGGGGGGCAATCAGCCCCAGCATTTT.

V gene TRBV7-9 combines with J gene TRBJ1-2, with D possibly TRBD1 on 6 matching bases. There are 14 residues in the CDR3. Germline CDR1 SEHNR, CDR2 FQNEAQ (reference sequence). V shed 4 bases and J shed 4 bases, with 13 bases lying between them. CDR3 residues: CASSSGTILYGYTF. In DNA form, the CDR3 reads TGTGCCAGCAGCTCCGGGACAATACTCTATGGCTACACCTTC.